This T cell receptor (beta chain) emerged from a study of T cell repertoires in aging, cancer and after chemotherapy. Study at large: The whole study produced a dataset of about 8.8 million TCR reads.

Germline V CDR1 and CDR2: MRHNA, SNTAGT. V trimming: 0 bases; J trimming: 6 bases; junction bases outside the gene matches: 4. The CDR3 loop spans 15 amino acids. This clonotype was seen only once. Its specificity is not known. TRB rearrangements spanning V, D and J were amplified using mixed TRB-A/B primers. Each CDR3 protein gets one entry after TCRdb re-called the multiplex PCR reads with MiXCR. The table shows 5,800 or so distinct CDR3 sequences, with around a quarter occurring only once. Study observations and caveats: These repertoire data do not allow conclusions about immunological memory after chemotherapy. In healthy donors, age-related TCR diversity loss mainly reflected lost richness. Compared with age-matched healthy donors, untreated hematological or solid cancer patients showed higher blood TCR clonality.

TCR beta rearrangements were amplified from peripheral blood genomic DNA. Sequences were obtained from blood. The TCR originated in a human donor in good health. The rearrangement joins TRBV6-4 to TRBJ2-1; 8 positions match TRBD2. The CDR3 DNA sequence: TGTGCCAGCAGTGACTCTAGCGGGGACATCAATGAGCAGTTCTTC. It specifies CASSDSSGDINEQFF.